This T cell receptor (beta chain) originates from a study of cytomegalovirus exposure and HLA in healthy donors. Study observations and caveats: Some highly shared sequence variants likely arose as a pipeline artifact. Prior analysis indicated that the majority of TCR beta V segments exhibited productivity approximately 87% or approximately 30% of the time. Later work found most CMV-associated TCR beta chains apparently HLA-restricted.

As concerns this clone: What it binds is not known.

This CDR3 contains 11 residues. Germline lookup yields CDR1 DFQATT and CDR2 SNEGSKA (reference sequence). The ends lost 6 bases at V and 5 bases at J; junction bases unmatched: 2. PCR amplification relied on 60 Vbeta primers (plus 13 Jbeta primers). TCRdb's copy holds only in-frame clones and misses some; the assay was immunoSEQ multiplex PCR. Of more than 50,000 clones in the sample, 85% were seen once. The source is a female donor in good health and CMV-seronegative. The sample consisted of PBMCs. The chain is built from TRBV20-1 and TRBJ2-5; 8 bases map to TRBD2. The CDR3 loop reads CSARGGETQYF. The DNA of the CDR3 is TGCAGTGCCCGGGGGGGGGAGACCCAGTACTTC.